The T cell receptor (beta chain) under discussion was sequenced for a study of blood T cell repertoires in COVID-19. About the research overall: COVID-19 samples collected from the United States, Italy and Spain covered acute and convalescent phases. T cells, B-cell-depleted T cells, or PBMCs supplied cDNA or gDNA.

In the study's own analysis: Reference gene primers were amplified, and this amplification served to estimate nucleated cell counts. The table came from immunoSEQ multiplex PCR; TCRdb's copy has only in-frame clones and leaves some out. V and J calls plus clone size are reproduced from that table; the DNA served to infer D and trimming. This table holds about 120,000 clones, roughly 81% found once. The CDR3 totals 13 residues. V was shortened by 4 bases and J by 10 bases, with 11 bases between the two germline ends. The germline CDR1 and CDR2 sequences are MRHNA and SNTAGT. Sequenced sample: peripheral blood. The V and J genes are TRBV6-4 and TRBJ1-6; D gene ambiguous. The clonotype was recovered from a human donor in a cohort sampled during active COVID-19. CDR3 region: CASSATSGSPLHF. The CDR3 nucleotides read TGTGCCAGCAGTGCTACCTCGGGGTCACCCCTCCACTTT.